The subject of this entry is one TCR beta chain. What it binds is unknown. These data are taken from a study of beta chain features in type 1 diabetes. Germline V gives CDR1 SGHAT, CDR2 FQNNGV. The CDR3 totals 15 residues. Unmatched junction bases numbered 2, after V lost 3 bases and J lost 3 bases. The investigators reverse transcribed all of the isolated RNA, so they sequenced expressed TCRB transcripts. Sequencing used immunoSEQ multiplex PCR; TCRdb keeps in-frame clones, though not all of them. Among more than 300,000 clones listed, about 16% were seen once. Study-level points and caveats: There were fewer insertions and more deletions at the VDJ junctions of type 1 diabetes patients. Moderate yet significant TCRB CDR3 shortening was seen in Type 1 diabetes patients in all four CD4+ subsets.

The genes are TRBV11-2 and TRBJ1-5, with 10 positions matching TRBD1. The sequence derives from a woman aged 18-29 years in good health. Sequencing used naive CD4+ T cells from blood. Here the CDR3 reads CASSFGTGVNQPQHF. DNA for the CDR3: TGTGCCAGCAGCTTCGGGACAGGGGTCAATCAGCCCCAGCATTTT.